Each of the 30 T cell receptor beta chains below was sequenced from the same sample in a study of CD8+ T cells in alopecia areata. Investigators isolated RNA and reverse transcribed it into cDNA to act as the sequencing template. TCRdb's table, derived via immunoSEQ multiplex PCR, lists solely in-frame clones and lacks some. The table lists 140,000 to 150,000 clones, around 49% of them singletons. The sample in question was CD4+ T cells sorted from blood, obtained at week 0. These receptors were collected from a human donor with alopecia areata.

This clone was detected only a few times. V and J are TRBV29-1 and TRBJ1-5; 7 bases match TRBD1. Per germline, CDR1 SQVTM and CDR2 ANQGSEA. The CDR3 totals 13 residues. The trim removed 7 bases at V and 1 base at J, leaving 4 bases unmatched. CDR3 amino acids: CSAKTGSNQPQHF. The DNA for the CDR3 is TGCAGCGCGAAGACAGGGAGCAATCAGCCCCAGCATTTT.

The gene calls are TRBV18 and TRBJ2-1; D not resolved. In germline, CDR1 is KGHSH, CDR2 LQKENI. The CDR3 is 13 residues long. V was cut by 2 bases and J by 5 bases, with 7 bases left in between. CDR3 in DNA: TGTGCCAGCTCACCAGATATGAACAATGAGCAGTTCTTC. This gives the protein CASSPDMNNEQFF.

This clone was observed a handful of times. The chain employs TRBV4-1 and TRBJ1-4; a possible D gene is TRBD1 (6 bases). The germline CDR1 and CDR2 sequences are MGHRA and YSYEKL. The V gene lost 4 bases and the J gene lost 7 bases, with 28 bases spanning the gap. This CDR3 comprises 19 residues. The CDR3 DNA reads as TGCGCCAGCAGCCCCGGTTCTTACAGGGAAATTTATTCGAGTGAAAAACTGTTTTTT. This codes for CASSPGSYREIYSSEKLFF.

This clone was seen only a few times. The gene calls are TRBV15 and TRBJ2-2; D ambiguous. The CDR3 covers 14 residues. Germline V CDR1 and CDR2: LNHNV, YYDKDF (reference sequence). V shed 5 bases and J shed 4 bases, with 11 bases lying between them. The CDR3 reads CATSRPDGTGELFF. The CDR3 DNA follows: TGTGCCACCAGCCGTCCAGACGGCACCGGGGAGCTGTTTTTT.

This rearrangement joins TRBV11-1 to TRBJ2-5; unclear D gene. This CDR3 has 11 residues. Germline CDR1 reads SGHAT; CDR2 reads FQDESV (reference sequence). The V and J ends lost 2 bases and 2 bases respectively, with 0 bases between them. CDR3 in DNA: TGTGCCAGCAGCTTACAAGAGACCCAGTACTTC. Protein sequence: CASSLQETQYF.

Comment on this clone: The same CDR3 arises from other DNA sequences in this sample as well. The J gene is TRBJ2-7, the V gene TRBV28, with 11 bases fitting TRBD1. Per the germline V gene, CDR1 is MDHEN and CDR2 is SYDVKM. V gave up 5 bases and J gave up 4 bases; unmatched junction bases: 7. CDR3 length equals 15 residues. DNA for the CDR3: TGTGCCAGCAGTCCCCCCGGGACAGGGGGGTACGAGCAGTACTTC. It encodes CASSPPGTGGYEQYF.

The chain recombines TRBV6-5 with TRBJ2-1, with 7 bases aligning to TRBD2. With V trimmed by 0 bases and J by 4 bases, 6 bases remained unmatched. The CDR3 is 16 residues long. Per germline, CDR1 MNHEY and CDR2 SVGAGI. The CDR3 region has the DNA TGTGCCAGCAGTTACTCTTACGGGAGGATATACAATGAGCAGTTCTTC. Protein: CASSYSYGRIYNEQFF.

The CDR3 region is CASSLSPGGPEAFF. CDR3 DNA: TGCGCCAGCAGCTTGTCCCCTGGTGGCCCTGAAGCTTTCTTT. The chain has TRBV5-1 and TRBJ1-1; D unresolved. The CDR3 contains 14 residues. The germline gives CDR1 SGHRS, CDR2 YFSETQ. The V end lost 1 base, the J end lost 6 bases, and 13 bases lay between the germline ends.

This sequence joins TRBV6-6 and TRBJ2-7; 8 bases agree with TRBD1. Looked up from germline, CDR1 is MNHNY and CDR2 is SVGAGI (reference sequence). Losses at the gene ends were 8 bases for V and 3 bases for J; bases not matched to a gene: 9. CDR3 length equals 14 residues. CDR3 sequence: CASLRTGIYYEQYF. DNA of the CDR3: TGTGCCAGCCTGAGGACAGGGATTTACTACGAGCAGTACTTC.

This clone appeared a few times. The chain combines TRBV19 with TRBJ2-5; D gene ambiguous. Germline loops: CDR1 LNHDA, CDR2 SQIVND (reference sequence). CDR3 length: 14 residues. Trimming removed 3 bases from V and 1 base from J, with 9 bases in between. The CDR3 DNA reads TGTGCCAGTAGTATGAGCCGGGTCCAAGAGACCCAGTACTTC. It is translated as CASSMSRVQETQYF.

This clone was seen at least ten times. This chain connects TRBV12-5 to TRBJ2-1; D call uncertain. The CDR3 sequence is 11 residues long. With 6 bases removed from V and 8 bases from J, the gap between germline ends came to 8 bases. Germline CDR1 and CDR2: LGHNT and FRNRAP. This CDR3 is CASGRGYEQFF. The CDR3 bases are TGTGCTAGTGGCCGTGGGTATGAGCAGTTCTTC.

Only a few counts were recorded for this clone. The chain uses TRBV7-9 and TRBJ1-1; TRBD1 agrees at 7 bases. CDR1 is SEHNR, CDR2 FQNEAQ, per germline (reference sequence). The CDR3 has 15 amino acids. V lost 4 bases, J lost 2 bases, and 7 bases stayed unmatched. Written as DNA, the CDR3 is TGTGCCAGCAGCTCCCAGGGGGTCAGAAACACTGAAGCTTTCTTT. Protein product: CASSSQGVRNTEAFF. Full variable domain (rest looked up from reference TRBV7-9 and TRBJ1-1): DTGVSQNPRHKITKRGQNVTFRCDPISEHNRLYWYRQTLGQGPEFLTYFQNEAQLEKSRLLSDRFSAERPKGSFSTLEIQRTEQGDSAMYLCASSSQGVRNTEAFFGQGTRLTVV.

The rearrangement links TRBV2 to TRBJ2-4; 8 bases fit TRBD1. The V and J ends lost 5 bases and 1 base, in that order; junction bases with no gene match: 7. This CDR3 has 16 amino acids. Germline-derived CDR1 and CDR2 are SNHLY and FYNNEI. The CDR3 loop is CASSHQGAYAKNIQYF. In DNA form, the CDR3 reads TGTGCCAGCAGTCACCAGGGGGCCTACGCCAAAAACATTCAGTACTTC.

This clone appeared a few times. The V and J genes are TRBV7-9 and TRBJ2-1, with D perhaps matching TRBD2 (7 bases). Germline CDR1 reads SEHNR; CDR2 reads FQNEAQ (reference sequence). Trimming took 5 bases from V and 7 from J, leaving 21 bases between them. The CDR3 is 16 residues long. This chain's CDR3 is CASSRVQGREVNEQFF. In nucleotides, the CDR3 is TGTGCCAGCAGCCGCGTACAGGGACGGGAGGTTAATGAGCAGTTCTTC.

With respect to this clone: Additional DNA sequences in this sample encode the identical CDR3. In nucleotides, the CDR3 is TGTGCCAGCAGCTTAGGGGGACAGGGATCCTACGAGCAGTACTTC. Translation: CASSLGGQGSYEQYF. The chain employs TRBV7-9 and TRBJ2-7, with 9 positions matching TRBD1. The CDR3 is 15 residues long. From germline, CDR1 is SEHNR and CDR2 FQNEAQ (reference sequence). With 1 base clipped from V and 1 base from J, the junction kept 2 bases outside the gene matches.

About this clone: Other nucleotide sequences in the sample specify the same CDR3. The rearrangement links TRBV11-1 to TRBJ2-3; the D gene is possibly TRBD2 (5 bases). Trimming stripped 5 bases from V and 2 bases from J, with 11 bases between. Germline V gives CDR1 SGHAT, CDR2 FQDESV (reference sequence). The CDR3 consists of 14 residues. The CDR3 DNA follows: TGTGCCAGCAGCCTCGAGGGATTCACAGATACGCAGTATTTT. Translating it yields CASSLEGFTDTQYF.

This clone was counted only a few times. This rearrangement joins TRBV7-6 to TRBJ2-5, with D unresolved. The CDR3 contains 13 residues. Germline CDR1 and CDR2: SGHVS and FNYEAQ. V lost 2 bases and J lost 0, with 4 bases in between. The CDR3 protein is CASSLQDQETQYF. CDR3 coding DNA: TGTGCCAGCAGCTTACAGGACCAAGAGACCCAGTACTTC.

V usage is TRBV9 and J usage is TRBJ1-1; D is perhaps TRBD1 (5 bases). Trimming cost V 4 bases and J 4 bases, with 20 bases left between them. This CDR3 is built from 16 residues. The germline CDR1 and CDR2 sequences are SGDLS and YYNGEE. Here the CDR3 DNA reads TGTGCCAGCAGCACCGGGGGAGTTACAGGAGTCACTGAAGCTTTCTTT. It specifies CASSTGGVTGVTEAFF.

The V call is TRBV4-1, the J call TRBJ2-3; 9 bases map to TRBD2. Germline V gene lookup returns CDR1 MGHRA and CDR2 YSYEKL. The V segment lost 1 base and the J segment 8 bases; nucleotides outside the gene matches: 4. The CDR3 has 14 amino acids. The CDR3 is CASSQASGIVTQYF. In DNA, the CDR3 is TGCGCCAGCAGCCAAGCTAGCGGGATTGTTACGCAGTATTTT.

For the CDR3, the DNA is TGTGCCTGGAGTAGCGGGAGAGGCACAGATACGCAGTATTTT. Protein sequence: CAWSSGRGTDTQYF. The chain couples TRBV30 to TRBJ2-3; 8 bases fit TRBD2. Per germline, CDR1 GTSNPN and CDR2 SVGIG (reference sequence). There are 14 residues in the CDR3. V lost 2 bases, J lost 1 base, and 2 bases stayed unmatched.

This chain uses TRBV5-4 with TRBJ2-7; TRBD1 might be the D (6 bases). Trimming stripped 0 bases from V and 3 bases from J, with 13 bases between. This CDR3 has 15 amino acids. The germline V gene encodes CDR1 SGHNT and CDR2 YYREEE (reference sequence). The CDR3 nucleotides read TGTGCCAGCAGCTTGGCCCCCGGACAGTACTACGAGCAGTACTTC. It yields the protein CASSLAPGQYYEQYF. The entire variable domain, with the rest obtained from reference TRBV5-4 and TRBJ2-7, is as follows: ETGVTQSPTHLIKTRGQQVTLRCSSQSGHNTVSWYQQALGQGPQFIFQYYREEENGRGNFPPRFSGLQFPNYSSELNVNALELDDSALYLCASSLAPGQYYEQYFGPGTRLTVT.

This clone was observed a handful of times. The chain recombines TRBV7-2 with TRBJ1-2; tentative D call: TRBD1 (5 bases). Germline V gene sequence: CDR1 SGHTA, CDR2 FQGNSA. Trimming removed 4 bases from V and 4 bases from J, with 19 bases in between. This CDR3 is 16 amino acids long. CDR3 sequence: CASSSASGTSIYGYTF. As DNA, the CDR3 is TGTGCCAGCAGCTCGGCCTCCGGGACTTCTATCTATGGCTACACCTTC.

This chain connects TRBV29-1 to TRBJ2-7; 12 bases map to TRBD2. Germline loops: CDR1 SQVTM, CDR2 ANQGSEA. This CDR3 contains 15 residues. Trimming removed 6 bases from V and 2 bases from J; junction bases left unmatched: 8. The CDR3 nucleotides are TGCAGCGTGATAACCGGGACTAGCGGGCCCTACGAGCAGTACTTC. This encodes CSVITGTSGPYEQYF.

This rearrangement joins TRBV5-1 to TRBJ2-5; tentatively, D is TRBD1 or TRBD2 (6 bases each). Germline CDR1 SGHRS, CDR2 YFSETQ. CDR3 size: 15 residues. Between the trimmed V and J ends, which lost 4 bases and 1 base, there was a span of 14 bases. CDR3 region: CASSATGAGQETQYF. The CDR3 region has the DNA TGCGCCAGCAGCGCGACGGGGGCAGGCCAAGAGACCCAGTACTTC.

The V call is TRBV10-3, the J call TRBJ1-1; D is undetermined. V lost 6 bases and J lost 3, with 5 bases in between. Germline V gene data show CDR1 as ENHRY and CDR2 as SYGVKD. The CDR3 totals 11 residues. The DNA of the CDR3 is TGTGCCATCAGGGCGGACACTGAAGCTTTCTTT. Translation gives CAIRADTEAFF.

The V gene is TRBV6-5, the J gene TRBJ1-1; D uncertain. V lost 2 bases, J lost 13 bases, and 11 bases lay in between. Looked up from germline, CDR1 is MNHEY and CDR2 is SVGAGI. CDR3 length: 11 residues. CDR3 amino acids: CASSYMGEGFF. The CDR3 bases are TGTGCCAGCAGTTACATGGGCGAGGGTTTCTTT.

CDR3 protein: CATSRDGAGGRLEQFF. The CDR3 coding sequence is TGTGCCACCAGCAGAGATGGGGCGGGAGGGCGGCTTGAGCAGTTCTTC. The V call is TRBV15, the J call TRBJ2-1; 9 nucleotides align to TRBD2. This CDR3 region has 16 residues. V lost 0 bases, J lost 9 bases, and 9 bases stayed unmatched. Germline-derived CDR1 and CDR2 are LNHNV and YYDKDF (reference sequence).

This sequence joins TRBV5-1 and TRBJ2-4; D not certain. The CDR3 has 16 amino acids. Germline V gives CDR1 SGHRS, CDR2 YFSETQ. The V end lost 2 bases, the J end lost 1 base, and 13 bases lay between the germline ends. The CDR3 spells CASSFESDSAKNIQYF. Written as DNA, the CDR3 is TGCGCCAGCAGCTTTGAGAGCGACTCCGCCAAAAACATTCAGTACTTC.

The chain carries TRBV27 and TRBJ1-5, with 8 bases lining up with TRBD1. V was pared by 8 bases and J by 1 base, with 1 base of the junction left unmatched. Germline CDR1 reads MNHEY; CDR2 reads SMNVEV (reference sequence). This CDR3 is built from 13 residues. The CDR3 sequence is CASRDRSNQPQHF. The CDR3 DNA sequence: TGTGCCAGCCGGGACAGGAGCAATCAGCCCCAGCATTTT.

Only a few counts were recorded for this clone. The chain links TRBV19 to TRBJ1-1; TRBD1 might be the D (5 bases). Germline lookup yields CDR1 LNHDA and CDR2 SQIVND (reference sequence). The length of the CDR3 is 13 residues. V gave up 6 bases and J gave up 6 bases, with 14 bases separating them. In DNA, the CDR3 is TGTGCCAGTAGAGAGACAGTTCGGGCTGAAGCTTTCTTT. As protein: CASRETVRAEAFF.